The 19 T cell receptor beta chains given below trace back to one sample, sequenced in a study of shared T cell receptors in the human thymus. Sequencing used immunoSEQ multiplex PCR; TCRdb keeps in-frame clones, though not all of them. The table lists some 700,000 clones, 80% to 90% of them singletons, with more than 0.01% in the top ten. These data are also associated with another study on human thymus T cells.

The sample comprised thymocytes. Receptors originate from a girl less than two years old with a congenital heart defect.

The CDR3 loop is CASSPSQRGEEQGGAYEQYF. Here the CDR3 DNA reads TGTGCCAGCAGCCCCTCCCAGCGGGGGGAGGAACAAGGAGGGGCCTACGAGCAGTACTTC. This chain uses TRBV7-6 with TRBJ2-7, with TRBD2 matching over 9 bases. The CDR3 spans 20 residues. Germline trimming cut 5 bases from V and 2 bases from J; bases unmatched to any gene: 22. Germline CDR1 is SGHVS and CDR2 is FNYEAQ. The entire variable domain, with the rest obtained from reference TRBV7-6 and TRBJ2-7, is as follows: GAGVSQSPRYKVTKRGQDVALRCDPISGHVSLYWYRQALGQGPEFLTYFNYEAQQDKSGLPNDRFSAERPEGSISTLTIQRTEQRDSAMYRCASSPSQRGEEQGGAYEQYFGPGTRLTVT.

This chain joins TRBV10-3 and TRBJ1-1; the match to TRBD1 covers 11 bases. CDR1 is ENHRY and CDR2 is SYGVKD in the germline V gene. The CDR3 covers 14 residues. Losses at the gene ends were 4 bases for V and 5 bases for J; bases not matched to a gene: 3. The CDR3 DNA reads as TGTGCCATCAGTGTTGGGACAGGGGGTACTGAAGCTTTCTTT. Translated: CAISVGTGGTEAFF.

With regard to this clone: An end of the junction differs from the germline gene, which may be a read error. This sequence joins TRBV6-5 and TRBJ1-6; D is ambiguous. The CDR3 is made up of 13 amino acids. CDR1 and CDR2 from the germline V gene are MNHEY and SVGAGI. CDR3 nucleotides: TGTGCCAGCAGGTACTGGAGTAATTCACCCCTCCACTTT. Translation gives CASRYWSNSPLHF.

CDR3 protein: CVTNNQLAIGNEQFF. CDR3 DNA: TGTGTCACTAACAATCAATTAGCGATCGGAAATGAGCAGTTCTTC. The J gene is TRBJ2-1, the V gene TRBV10-3, with a weak D call TRBD2 (5 bases). The CDR3 spans 15 residues. CDR1 is ENHRY and CDR2 is SYGVKD in the germline V gene.

The CDR3 DNA reads TGCGCCAGCAGCCTGGCAGGGGGTAGCGGTGAGACCCAGTACTTC. It encodes CASSLAGGSGETQYF. The chain combines TRBV5-1 with TRBJ2-5, with a tentative D call TRBD1 (7 bases). The CDR3 runs to 15 residues. V was clipped by 4 bases and J by 5 bases, with 18 bases between them. From germline, CDR1 is SGHRS and CDR2 YFSETQ.

V usage is TRBV9 and J usage is TRBJ1-3; weak D call: TRBD1 (6 bases). The length of the CDR3 is 16 residues. V was trimmed by 2 bases and J by 2 bases, leaving 14 bases between them. CDR1 is SGDLS, CDR2 YYNGEE, per germline. For the CDR3, the DNA is TGTGCCAGCAGCGTCATACCCGAGGGGGCTGGAAACACCATATATTTT. Its protein is CASSVIPEGAGNTIYF.

The sample holds one count of this clone. The chain recombines TRBV5-1 with TRBJ1-1, with 7 bases that match TRBD1. V lost 4 bases and J lost 11; bases outside the gene matches: 8. The germline V gene has CDR1 SGHRS and CDR2 YFSETQ. This CDR3 has 12 amino acids. The CDR3 nucleotides read TGCGCCAGCAGCCCCCGGACAGGACACGCTTTCTTT. Translating it yields CASSPRTGHAFF.

The chain links TRBV9 to TRBJ2-3, with unresolved D. Germline V gives CDR1 SGDLS, CDR2 YYNGEE. The CDR3 sequence is 14 residues long. The V end lost 4 bases, the J end lost 4 bases, and 13 bases lay between the germline ends. CDR3 protein: CASSPPSRADTQYF. CDR3 in DNA: TGTGCCAGCAGCCCCCCTAGTCGGGCAGATACGCAGTATTTT. The variable domain in full, with the rest retrieved from reference TRBV9 and TRBJ2-3, is DSGVTQTPKHLITATGQRVTLRCSPRSGDLSVYWYQQSLDQGLQFLIQYYNGEERAKGNILERFSAQQFPDLHSELNLSSLELGDSALYFCASSPPSRADTQYFGPGTRLTVL.

The rearrangement links TRBV5-1 to TRBJ1-2, with TRBD1 matching over 7 bases. From germline, CDR1 is SGHRS and CDR2 YFSETQ. The CDR3 is made up of 18 amino acids. Trimming removed 0 bases from V and 1 base from J; junction bases left unmatched: 12. This CDR3 is CASSLGGTVPRNNYGYTF. As DNA, the CDR3 is TGCGCCAGCAGCTTGGGAGGGACAGTGCCAAGAAATAACTATGGCTACACCTTC.

The rearrangement joins TRBV19 to TRBJ1-1; D unclear. The CDR3 sequence is 15 residues long. V was cut by 8 bases and J by 5 bases, with 21 bases left in between. CDR1 and CDR2 from the germline V gene are LNHDA and SQIVND (reference sequence). The CDR3 DNA reads as TGTGCCAGTGGAGGGATCCGTCCTTTCGGGACTGAAGCTTTCTTT. Its translation is CASGGIRPFGTEAFF.

The gene calls are TRBV5-4 and TRBJ1-1; unclear D gene. CDR1 SGHNT and CDR2 YYREEE come from the germline V gene (reference sequence). This CDR3 is 16 amino acids long. Trimming removed 3 bases at V and 1 base at J, with 16 bases between. This CDR3 is CASSSGRRVQNTEAFF. In nucleotides, the CDR3 is TGTGCCAGCAGCTCCGGCAGGAGGGTACAGAACACTGAAGCTTTCTTT.

The chain couples TRBV12-1 to TRBJ1-5; no DNA check was done on the table's D call, TRBD1. TRBV12-1 is recorded as a pseudogene. This CDR3 is 16 amino acids long. CDR3: CASSSKADRGNQPQHF. The CDR3 coding sequence is TGTGCCAGCAGCTCGAAAGCTGACAGGGGTAATCAGCCCCAGCATTTT.

This clone was found once. The CDR3 protein is CASSSTGGADTQYF. The CDR3 DNA follows: TGCGCCAGCAGCTCGACAGGGGGAGCGGATACGCAGTATTTT. The genes are TRBV5-1 and TRBJ2-3; TRBD1 agrees at 9 bases. The CDR3 has 14 amino acids. V shed 3 bases and J 6 bases; nucleotides not matched to a gene: 5. Germline V gene sequence: CDR1 SGHRS, CDR2 YFSETQ.

The chain couples TRBV14 to TRBJ1-2, with D maybe TRBD1 (5 bases). Germline V gives CDR1 SGHDN, CDR2 FVKESK. The ends were cut back, 4 bases at V and 5 bases at J, with 11 bases in the middle. The CDR3 consists of 13 residues. In DNA, the CDR3 is TGTGCCAGCAGCCGGAACAGGTTTTATGGCTACACCTTC. This encodes CASSRNRFYGYTF.

The V gene is TRBV18, the J gene TRBJ2-2; D not resolved. The germline gives CDR1 KGHSH, CDR2 LQKENI. Trimming pared 3 bases from V and 7 bases from J, leaving 18 bases between. The CDR3 has 16 amino acids. CDR3 sequence reads: CASSPTLLENVGELFF. The CDR3 nucleotides read TGTGCCAGCTCACCCACACTACTTGAGAACGTCGGGGAGCTGTTTTTT.

The gene calls are TRBV28 and TRBJ2-3; TRBD1 might be the D (6 bases). Trimming cost V 3 bases and J 7 bases, with 14 bases left between them. The CDR3 length is 14 residues. Germline V gene lookup returns CDR1 MDHEN and CDR2 SYDVKM. The CDR3 loop reads CASSFSGAPHTQYF. CDR3 DNA: TGTGCCAGCAGTTTCTCAGGGGCCCCCCATACGCAGTATTTT.

The rearrangement uses TRBV6-5 and TRBJ2-7; a possible D gene is TRBD1 (6 bases). CDR3 length: 16 amino acids. CDR1 MNHEY and CDR2 SVGAGI come from the germline V gene. Trimming shortened V by 0 bases and J by 0 bases, and 12 bases separated the two germline ends. For the CDR3, the DNA is TGTGCCAGCAGTTACTCCGGGGACAAGAACTCCTACGAGCAGTACTTC. This translates into CASSYSGDKNSYEQYF.

This chain uses TRBV4-3 with TRBJ1-1; 7 positions agree with TRBD1. Germline trimming cut 1 base from V and 4 bases from J; bases unmatched to any gene: 15. This CDR3 is 18 amino acids long. Germline lookup yields CDR1 LGHNA and CDR2 YSLEER. This chain's CDR3 is CASSQGEQGPRRGTEAFF. The CDR3 DNA is TGCGCCAGCAGCCAAGGTGAACAGGGGCCCCGACGGGGCACTGAAGCTTTCTTT.

V gene TRBV6-1 combines with J gene TRBJ2-7; 8 bases map to TRBD1. J lost 4 bases, V lost 3 bases, and 11 bases had no gene match. Germline V CDR1 and CDR2: MNHNS, SASEGT. This CDR3 spans 16 amino acids. DNA of the CDR3: TGTGCCAGCAGTGATAGCGGACAGGGAAAAGATTACGAGCAGTACTTC. Translation gives CASSDSGQGKDYEQYF.